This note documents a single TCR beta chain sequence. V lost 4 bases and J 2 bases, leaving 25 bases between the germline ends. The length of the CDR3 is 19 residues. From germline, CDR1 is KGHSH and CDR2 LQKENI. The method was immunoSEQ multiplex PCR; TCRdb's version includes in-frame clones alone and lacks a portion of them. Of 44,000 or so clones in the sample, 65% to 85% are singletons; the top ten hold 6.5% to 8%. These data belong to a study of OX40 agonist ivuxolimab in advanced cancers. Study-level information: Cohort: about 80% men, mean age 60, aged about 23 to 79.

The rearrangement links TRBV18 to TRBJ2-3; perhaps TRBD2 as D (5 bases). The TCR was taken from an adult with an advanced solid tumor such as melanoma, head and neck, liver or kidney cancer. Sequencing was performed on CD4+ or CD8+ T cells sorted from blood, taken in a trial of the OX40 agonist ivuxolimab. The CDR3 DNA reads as TGTGCCAGCTCACTTCTTTCTCCGGAGGCTCTCGCTAACACAGATACGCAGTATTTT. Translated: CASSLLSPEALANTDTQYF. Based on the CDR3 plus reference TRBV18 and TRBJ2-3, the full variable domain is NAGVMQNPRHLVRRRGQEARLRCSPMKGHSHVYWYRQLPEEGLKFMVYLQKENIIDESGMPKERFSAEFPKEGPSILRIQQVVRGDSAAYFCASSLLSPEALANTDTQYFGPGTRLTVL.